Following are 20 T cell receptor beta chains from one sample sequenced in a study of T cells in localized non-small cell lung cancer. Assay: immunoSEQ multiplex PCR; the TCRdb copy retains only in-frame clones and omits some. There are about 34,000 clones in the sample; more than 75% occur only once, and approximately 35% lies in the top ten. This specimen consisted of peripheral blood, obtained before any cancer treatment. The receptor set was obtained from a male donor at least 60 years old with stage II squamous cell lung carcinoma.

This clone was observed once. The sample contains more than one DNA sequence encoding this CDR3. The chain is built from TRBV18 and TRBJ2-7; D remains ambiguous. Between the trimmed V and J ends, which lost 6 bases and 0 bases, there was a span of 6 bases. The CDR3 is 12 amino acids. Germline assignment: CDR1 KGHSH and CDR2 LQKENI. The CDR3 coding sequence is TGTGCCAGCTCGCCTAGCTCCTACGAGCAGTACTTC. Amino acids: CASSPSSYEQYF.

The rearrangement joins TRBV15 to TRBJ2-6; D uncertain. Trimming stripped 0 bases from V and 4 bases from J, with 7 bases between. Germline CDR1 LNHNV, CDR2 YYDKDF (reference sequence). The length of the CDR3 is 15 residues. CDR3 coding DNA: TGTGCCACCAGCAGAGACAGTGACGGGGCCAACGTCCTGACTTTC. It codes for CATSRDSDGANVLTF.

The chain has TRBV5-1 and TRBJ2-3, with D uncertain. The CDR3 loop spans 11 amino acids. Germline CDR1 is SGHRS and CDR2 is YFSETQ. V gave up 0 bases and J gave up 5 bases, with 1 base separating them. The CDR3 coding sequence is TGCGCCAGCAGCTTGGGAGATACGCAGTATTTT. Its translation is CASSLGDTQYF.

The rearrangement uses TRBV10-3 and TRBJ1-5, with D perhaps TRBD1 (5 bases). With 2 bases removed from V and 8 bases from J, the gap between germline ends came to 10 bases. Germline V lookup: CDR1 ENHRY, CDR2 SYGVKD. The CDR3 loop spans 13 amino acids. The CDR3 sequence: CAISEGQGEPQHF. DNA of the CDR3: TGTGCCATCAGTGAGGGCCAAGGGGAGCCCCAGCATTTT.

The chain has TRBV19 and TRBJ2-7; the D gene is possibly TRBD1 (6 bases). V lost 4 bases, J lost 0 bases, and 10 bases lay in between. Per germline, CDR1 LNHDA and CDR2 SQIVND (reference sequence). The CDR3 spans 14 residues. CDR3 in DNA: TGTGCCAGTAGTAGCCGGGACACCTCCTACGAGCAGTACTTC. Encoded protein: CASSSRDTSYEQYF.

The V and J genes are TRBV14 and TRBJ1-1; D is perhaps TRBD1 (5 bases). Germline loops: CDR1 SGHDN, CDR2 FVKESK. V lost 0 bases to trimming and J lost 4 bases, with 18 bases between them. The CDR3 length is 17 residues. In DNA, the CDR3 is TGTGCCAGCAGCCAAGATCGCGTCGGGGGTTGGGGCACTGAAGCTTTCTTT. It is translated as CASSQDRVGGWGTEAFF.

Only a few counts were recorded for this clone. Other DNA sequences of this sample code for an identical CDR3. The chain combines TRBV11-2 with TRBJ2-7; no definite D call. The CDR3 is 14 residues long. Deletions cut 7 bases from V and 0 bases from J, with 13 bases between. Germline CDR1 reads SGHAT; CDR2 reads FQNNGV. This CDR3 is CASTRALSSYEQYF. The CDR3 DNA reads TGTGCCAGCACCCGTGCTTTGAGCTCCTACGAGCAGTACTTC.

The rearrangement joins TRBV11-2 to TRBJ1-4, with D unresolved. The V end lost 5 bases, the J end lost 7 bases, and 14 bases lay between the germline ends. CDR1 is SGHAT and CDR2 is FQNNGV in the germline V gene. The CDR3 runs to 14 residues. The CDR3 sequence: CASSLLGGGEKLFF. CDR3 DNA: TGTGCCAGCAGCCTGCTGGGAGGTGGTGAAAAACTGTTTTTT.

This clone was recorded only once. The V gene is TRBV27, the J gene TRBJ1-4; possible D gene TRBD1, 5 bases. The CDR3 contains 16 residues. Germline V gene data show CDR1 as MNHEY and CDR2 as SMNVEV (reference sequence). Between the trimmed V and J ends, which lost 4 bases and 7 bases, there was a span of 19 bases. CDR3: CASSSPDSSGTEKLFF. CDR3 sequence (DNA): TGTGCCAGCAGTTCCCCCGACTCGTCTGGGACTGAAAAACTGTTTTTT.

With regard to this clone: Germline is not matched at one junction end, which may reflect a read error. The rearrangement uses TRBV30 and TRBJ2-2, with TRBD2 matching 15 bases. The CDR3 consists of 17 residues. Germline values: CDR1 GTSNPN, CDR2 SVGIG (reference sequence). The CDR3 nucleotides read TGTGCCTGGAGCGCGAGGACTAGCGGGAGGGCCACCGGGGGGCTGTTTTTT. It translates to CAWSARTSGRATGGLFF.

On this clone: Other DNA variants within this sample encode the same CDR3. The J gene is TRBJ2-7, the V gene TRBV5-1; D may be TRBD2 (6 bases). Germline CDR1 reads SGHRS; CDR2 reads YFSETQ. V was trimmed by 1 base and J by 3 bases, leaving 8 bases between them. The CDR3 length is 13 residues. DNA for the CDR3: TGCGCCAGCAGCTTGAGGGGAGGCTACGAGCAGTACTTC. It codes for CASSLRGGYEQYF. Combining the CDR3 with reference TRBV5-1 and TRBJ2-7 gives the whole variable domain KAGVTQTPRYLIKTRGQQVTLSCSPISGHRSVSWYQQTPGQGLQFLFEYFSETQRNKGNFPGRFSGRQFSNSRSEMNVSTLELGDSALYLCASSLRGGYEQYFGPGTRLTVT.

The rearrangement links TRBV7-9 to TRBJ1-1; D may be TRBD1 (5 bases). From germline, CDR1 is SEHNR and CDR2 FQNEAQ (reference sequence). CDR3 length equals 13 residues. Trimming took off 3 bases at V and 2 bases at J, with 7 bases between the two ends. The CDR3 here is CASSFRANTEAFF. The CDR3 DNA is TGTGCCAGCAGCTTCAGGGCTAACACTGAAGCTTTCTTT.

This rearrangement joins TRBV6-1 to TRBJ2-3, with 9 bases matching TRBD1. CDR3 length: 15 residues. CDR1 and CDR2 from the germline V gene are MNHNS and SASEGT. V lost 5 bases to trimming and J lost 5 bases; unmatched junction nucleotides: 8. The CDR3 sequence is CASSNTGGQGDTQYF. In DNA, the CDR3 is TGTGCCAGCAGTAATACAGGGGGACAGGGAGATACGCAGTATTTT.

The CDR3 DNA sequence: TGTGCCAGCAGTTACTCGACGCGGGTTGGGGCCTACTTC. It yields the protein CASSYSTRVGAYF. This chain links TRBV6-5 with TRBJ2-4, with D possibly called TRBD1 or TRBD2 (5 bases each). The CDR3 contains 13 residues. The V and J ends lost 0 bases and 16 bases respectively, with 16 bases between them. The germline V gene has CDR1 MNHEY and CDR2 SVGAGI.

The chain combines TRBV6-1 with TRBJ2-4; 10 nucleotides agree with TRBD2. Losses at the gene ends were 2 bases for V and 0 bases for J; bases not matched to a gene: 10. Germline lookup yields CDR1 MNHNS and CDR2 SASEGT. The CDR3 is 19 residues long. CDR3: CASSEIGGLAEIAKNIQYF. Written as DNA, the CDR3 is TGTGCCAGCAGTGAAATAGGCGGACTAGCGGAAATAGCCAAAAACATTCAGTACTTC.

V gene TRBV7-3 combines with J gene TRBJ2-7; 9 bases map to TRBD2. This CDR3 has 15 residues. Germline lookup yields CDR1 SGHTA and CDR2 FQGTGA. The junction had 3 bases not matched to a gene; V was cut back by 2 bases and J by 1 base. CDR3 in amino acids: CASSLSGLASYEQYF. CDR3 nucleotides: TGTGCCAGCAGCTTATCGGGACTAGCATCCTACGAGCAGTACTTC.

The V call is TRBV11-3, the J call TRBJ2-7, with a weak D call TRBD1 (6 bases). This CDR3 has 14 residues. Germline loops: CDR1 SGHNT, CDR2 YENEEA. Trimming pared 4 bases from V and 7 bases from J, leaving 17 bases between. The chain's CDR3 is CASSSAGTRGEQYF. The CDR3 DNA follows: TGTGCCAGCAGCTCCGCCGGGACACGAGGGGAGCAGTACTTC.

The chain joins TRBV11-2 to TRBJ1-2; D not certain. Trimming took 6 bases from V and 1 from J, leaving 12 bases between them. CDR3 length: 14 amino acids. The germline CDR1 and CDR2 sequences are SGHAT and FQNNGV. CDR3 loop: CASRTLKFNYGYTF. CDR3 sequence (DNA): TGTGCCAGCAGGACCTTAAAGTTTAACTATGGCTACACCTTC.

The CDR3 coding sequence is TGTGCCAGCAGCTTGGTCCCCAGCGGGAGATCCGAGCAGTACTTC. Translated: CASSLVPSGRSEQYF. The genes are TRBV5-5 and TRBJ2-7, with 8 bases fitting TRBD2. The trim removed 0 bases at V and 6 bases at J, leaving 8 bases unmatched. In germline, CDR1 is SGHKS, CDR2 YYEKEE (reference sequence). CDR3 length: 15 residues.

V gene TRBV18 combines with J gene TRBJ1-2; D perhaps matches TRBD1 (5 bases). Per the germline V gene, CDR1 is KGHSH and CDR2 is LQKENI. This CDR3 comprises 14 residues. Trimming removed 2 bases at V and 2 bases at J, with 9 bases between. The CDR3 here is CASSPITGNYGYTF. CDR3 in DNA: TGTGCCAGCTCACCAATAACAGGCAACTATGGCTACACCTTC.